The source of this TCR beta chain is a study of PD-1 blockade in classical Hodgkin lymphoma. Study information: Patients were dosed intravenously with nivolumab at 3 mg/kg every 2 weeks.

The time point is: cycle 4 day 1 (C4D1), after 5 to 7 weeks of nivolumab. There was relapse after autologous stem cell transplantation in every patient, and there was variation in brentuximab vedotin exposure. Researchers report purifying CD4+ T cells from thawed PBMCs by magnetic negative selection. Per germline, CDR1 MNHEY and CDR2 SVGAGI. Trimming took 6 bases from V and 7 from J; bases not matched to a gene: 2. This CDR3 comprises 12 residues. Libraries were prepared by immunoSEQ multiplex PCR; TCRdb keeps only in-frame clonotypes and omits some of them. The sample has approximately 20,000 clones, over 80% seen once; the top ten hold around 2.6%.

This clonotype was obtained from a human donor with classical Hodgkin lymphoma. The V gene is TRBV6-5, the J gene TRBJ2-5; 10 positions agree with TRBD1. The input for sequencing was CD4+ T cells from blood, taken before the fourth cycle of nivolumab. CDR3 bases: TGTGCCAGCAGCCGGACAGGGGGGACCCAGTACTTC. The encoded protein is CASSRTGGTQYF.